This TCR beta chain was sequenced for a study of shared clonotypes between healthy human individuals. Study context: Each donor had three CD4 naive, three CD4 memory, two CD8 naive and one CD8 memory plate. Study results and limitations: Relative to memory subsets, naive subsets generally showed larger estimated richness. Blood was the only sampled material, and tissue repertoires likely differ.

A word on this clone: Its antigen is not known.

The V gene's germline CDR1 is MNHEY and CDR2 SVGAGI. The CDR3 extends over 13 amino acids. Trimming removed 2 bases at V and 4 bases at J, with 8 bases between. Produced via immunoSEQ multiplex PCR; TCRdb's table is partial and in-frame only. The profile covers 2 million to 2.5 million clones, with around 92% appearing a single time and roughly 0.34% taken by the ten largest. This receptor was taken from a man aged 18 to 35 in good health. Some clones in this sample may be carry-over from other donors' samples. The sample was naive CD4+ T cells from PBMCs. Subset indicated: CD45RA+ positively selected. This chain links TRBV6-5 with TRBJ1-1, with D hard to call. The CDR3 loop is CASSYRVITEAFF. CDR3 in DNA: TGTGCCAGCAGTTACAGGGTGATCACTGAAGCTTTCTTT.